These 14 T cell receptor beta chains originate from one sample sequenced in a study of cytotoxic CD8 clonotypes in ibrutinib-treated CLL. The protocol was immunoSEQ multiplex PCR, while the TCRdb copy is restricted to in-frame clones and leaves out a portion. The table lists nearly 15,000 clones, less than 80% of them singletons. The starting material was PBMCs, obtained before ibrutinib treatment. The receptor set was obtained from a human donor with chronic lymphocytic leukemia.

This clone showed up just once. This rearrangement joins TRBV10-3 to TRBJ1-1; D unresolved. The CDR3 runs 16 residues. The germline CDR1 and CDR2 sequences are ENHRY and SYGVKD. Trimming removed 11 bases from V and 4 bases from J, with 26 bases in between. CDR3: CAGVPPGADLATEAFF. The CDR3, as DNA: TGTGCCGGAGTACCGCCGGGAGCCGACTTGGCCACTGAAGCTTTCTTT.

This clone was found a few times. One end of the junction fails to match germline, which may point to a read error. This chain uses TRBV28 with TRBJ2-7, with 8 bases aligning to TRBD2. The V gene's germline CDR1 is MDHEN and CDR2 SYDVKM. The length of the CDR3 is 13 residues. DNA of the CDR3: TGTGCCACCTCCGTTATAGCGGGACGGATTTCGAAGTTC. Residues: CATSVIAGRISKF.

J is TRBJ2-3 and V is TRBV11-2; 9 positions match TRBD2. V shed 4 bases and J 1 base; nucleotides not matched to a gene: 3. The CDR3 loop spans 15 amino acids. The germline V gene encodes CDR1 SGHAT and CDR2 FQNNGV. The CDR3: CASSSWTSGTDTQYF. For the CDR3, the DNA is TGTGCCAGCAGCTCCTGGACTAGCGGCACAGATACGCAGTATTTT.

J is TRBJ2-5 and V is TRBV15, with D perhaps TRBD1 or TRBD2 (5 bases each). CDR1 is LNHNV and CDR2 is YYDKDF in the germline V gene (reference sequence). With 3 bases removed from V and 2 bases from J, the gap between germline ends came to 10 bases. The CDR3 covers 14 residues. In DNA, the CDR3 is TGTGCCACCAGCAGGGGGACCATACAAGAGACCCAGTACTTC. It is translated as CATSRGTIQETQYF.

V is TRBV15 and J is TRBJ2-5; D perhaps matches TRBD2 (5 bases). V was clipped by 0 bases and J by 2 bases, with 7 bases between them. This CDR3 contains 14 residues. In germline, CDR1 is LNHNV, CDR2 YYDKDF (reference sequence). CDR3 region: CATSRDRRQETQYF. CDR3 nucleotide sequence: TGTGCCACCAGCAGAGACAGGAGGCAAGAGACCCAGTACTTC. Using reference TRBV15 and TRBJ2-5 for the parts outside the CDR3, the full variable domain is DAMVIQNPRYQVTQFGKPVTLSCSQTLNHNVMYWYQQKSSQAPKLLFHYYDKDFNNEADTPDNFQSRRPNTSFCFLDIRSPGLGDTAMYLCATSRDRRQETQYFGPGTRLLVL.

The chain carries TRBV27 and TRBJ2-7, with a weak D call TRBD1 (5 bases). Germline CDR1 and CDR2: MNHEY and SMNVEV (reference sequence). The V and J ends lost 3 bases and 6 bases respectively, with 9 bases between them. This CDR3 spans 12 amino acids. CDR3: CASSFPGLEQYV. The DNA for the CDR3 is TGTGCCAGCAGTTTCCCAGGGCTCGAGCAGTACGTC.

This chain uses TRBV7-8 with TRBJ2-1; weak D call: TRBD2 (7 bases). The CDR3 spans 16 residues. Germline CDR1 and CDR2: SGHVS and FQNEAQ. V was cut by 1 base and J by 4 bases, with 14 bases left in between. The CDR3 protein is CASSLGGRGGYNEQFF. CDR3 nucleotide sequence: TGTGCCAGCAGCTTAGGGGGCAGGGGAGGGTACAATGAGCAGTTCTTC.

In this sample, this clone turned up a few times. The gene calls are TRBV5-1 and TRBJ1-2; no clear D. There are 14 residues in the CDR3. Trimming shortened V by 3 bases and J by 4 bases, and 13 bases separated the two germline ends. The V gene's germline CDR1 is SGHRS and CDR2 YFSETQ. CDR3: CASSSEQIGYGYTF. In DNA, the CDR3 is TGCGCCAGCAGCTCGGAACAGATAGGCTATGGCTACACCTTC.

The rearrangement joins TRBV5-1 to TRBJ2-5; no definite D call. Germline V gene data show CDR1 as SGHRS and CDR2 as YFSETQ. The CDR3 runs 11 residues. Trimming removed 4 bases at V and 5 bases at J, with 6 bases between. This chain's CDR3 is CASSPGETQYF. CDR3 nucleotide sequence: TGCGCCAGCAGCCCCGGGGAGACCCAGTACTTC.

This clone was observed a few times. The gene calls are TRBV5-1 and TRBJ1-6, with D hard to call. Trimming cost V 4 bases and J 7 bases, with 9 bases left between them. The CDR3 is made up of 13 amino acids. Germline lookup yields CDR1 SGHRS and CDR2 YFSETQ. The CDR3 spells CASSPDPNSPLHF. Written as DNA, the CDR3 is TGCGCCAGCAGCCCGGACCCGAATTCACCCCTCCACTTT.

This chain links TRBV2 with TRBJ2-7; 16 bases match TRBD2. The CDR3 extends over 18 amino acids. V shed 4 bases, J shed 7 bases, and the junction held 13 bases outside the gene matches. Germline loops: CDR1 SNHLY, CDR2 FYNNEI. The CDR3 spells CASSGPGLAGGTRREQYV. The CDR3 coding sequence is TGTGCCAGCAGTGGACCGGGACTAGCGGGGGGGACCCGAAGGGAGCAGTACGTC.

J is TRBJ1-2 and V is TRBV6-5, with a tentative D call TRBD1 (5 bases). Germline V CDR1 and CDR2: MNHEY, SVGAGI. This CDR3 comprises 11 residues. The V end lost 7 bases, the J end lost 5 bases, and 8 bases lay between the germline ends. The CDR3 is CASTAGYGYTF. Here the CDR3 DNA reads TGTGCCAGCACGGCAGGGTATGGCTACACCTTC.

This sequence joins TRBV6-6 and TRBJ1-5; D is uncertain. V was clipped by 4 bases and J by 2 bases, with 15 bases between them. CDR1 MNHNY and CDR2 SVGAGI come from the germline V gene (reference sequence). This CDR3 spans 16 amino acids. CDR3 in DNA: TGTGCCAGCAGTTCGTCGGGGAAGGGAGGCAATCAGCCCCAGCATTTT. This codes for CASSSSGKGGNQPQHF.

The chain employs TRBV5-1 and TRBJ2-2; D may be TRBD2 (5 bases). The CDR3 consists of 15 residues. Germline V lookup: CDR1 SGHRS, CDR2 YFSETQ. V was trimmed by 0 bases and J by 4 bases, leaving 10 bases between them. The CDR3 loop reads CASSLDIGVTGELFF. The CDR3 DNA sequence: TGCGCCAGCAGCTTGGATATCGGGGTCACCGGGGAGCTGTTTTTT.